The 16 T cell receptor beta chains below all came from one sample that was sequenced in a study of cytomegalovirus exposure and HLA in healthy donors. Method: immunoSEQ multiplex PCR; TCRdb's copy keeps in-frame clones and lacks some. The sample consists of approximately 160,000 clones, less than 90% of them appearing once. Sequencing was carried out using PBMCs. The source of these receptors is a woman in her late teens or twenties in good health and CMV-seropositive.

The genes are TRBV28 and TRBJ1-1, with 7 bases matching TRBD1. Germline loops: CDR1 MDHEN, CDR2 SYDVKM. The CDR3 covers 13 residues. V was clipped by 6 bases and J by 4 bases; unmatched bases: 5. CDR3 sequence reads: CASSQGDRTEAFF. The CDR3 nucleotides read TGTGCCAGCAGCCAGGGGGACCGCACTGAAGCTTTCTTT. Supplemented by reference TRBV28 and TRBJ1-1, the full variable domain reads DVKVTQSSRYLVKRTGEKVFLECVQDMDHENMFWYRQDPGLGLRLIYFSYDVKMKEKGDIPEGYSVSREKKERFSLILESASTNQTSMYLCASSQGDRTEAFFGQGTRLTVV.

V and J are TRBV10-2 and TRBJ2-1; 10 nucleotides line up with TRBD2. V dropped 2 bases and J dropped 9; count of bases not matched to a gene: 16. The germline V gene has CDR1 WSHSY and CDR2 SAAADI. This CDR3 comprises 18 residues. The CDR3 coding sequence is TGCGCCAGCAGTGAGAGGTCTAGCGGGAGCTCTCCATTTGGTGAGCAGTTCTTC. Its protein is CASSERSSGSSPFGEQFF.

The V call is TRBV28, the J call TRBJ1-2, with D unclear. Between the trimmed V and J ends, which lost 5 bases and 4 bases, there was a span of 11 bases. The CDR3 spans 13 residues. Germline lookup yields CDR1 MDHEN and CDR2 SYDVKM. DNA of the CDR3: TGTGCCAGCAGTGAGGCCAGCGGCTATGGCTACACCTTC. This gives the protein CASSEASGYGYTF.

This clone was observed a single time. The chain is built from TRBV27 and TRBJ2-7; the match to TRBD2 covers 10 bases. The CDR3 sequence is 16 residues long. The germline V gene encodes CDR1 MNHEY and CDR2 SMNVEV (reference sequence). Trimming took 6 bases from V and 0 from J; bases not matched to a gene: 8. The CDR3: CASSHLLAGVSYEQYF. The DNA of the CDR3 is TGTGCCAGCAGCCACCTTCTAGCGGGAGTCTCCTACGAGCAGTACTTC.

The DNA for the CDR3 is TGTGCCAGCAGTGAATGGGTAGACAGGGAAAGAGATACGCAGTATTTT. This encodes CASSEWVDRERDTQYF. This sequence joins TRBV25-1 and TRBJ2-3; TRBD1 aligns across 7 bases. Unmatched junction bases numbered 9, after V lost 1 base and J lost 5 bases. Germline V gives CDR1 MGHDK, CDR2 SYGVNS. This CDR3 contains 16 residues.

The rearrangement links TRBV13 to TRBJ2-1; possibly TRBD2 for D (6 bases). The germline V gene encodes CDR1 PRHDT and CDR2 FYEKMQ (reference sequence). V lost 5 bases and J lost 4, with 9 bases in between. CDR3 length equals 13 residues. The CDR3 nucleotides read TGTGCCAGCAGCCCCGGAGGGTACAATGAGCAGTTCTTC. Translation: CASSPGGYNEQFF.

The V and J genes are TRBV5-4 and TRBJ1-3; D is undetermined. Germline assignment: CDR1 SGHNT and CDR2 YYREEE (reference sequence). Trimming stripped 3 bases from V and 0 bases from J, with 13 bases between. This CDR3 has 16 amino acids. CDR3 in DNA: TGTGCCAGCAGCTCCACTAGATCCTTCTCTGGAAACACCATATATTTT. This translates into CASSSTRSFSGNTIYF.

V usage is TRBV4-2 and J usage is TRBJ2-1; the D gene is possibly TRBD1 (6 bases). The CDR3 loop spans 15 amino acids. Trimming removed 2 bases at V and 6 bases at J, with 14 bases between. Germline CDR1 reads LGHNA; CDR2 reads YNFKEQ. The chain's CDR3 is CASSQQGSVANEQFF. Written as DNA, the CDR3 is TGTGCCAGCAGCCAACAGGGGTCCGTGGCCAATGAGCAGTTCTTC.

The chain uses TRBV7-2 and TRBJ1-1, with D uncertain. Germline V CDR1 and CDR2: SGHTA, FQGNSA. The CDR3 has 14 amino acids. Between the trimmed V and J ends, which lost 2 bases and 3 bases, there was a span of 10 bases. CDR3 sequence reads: CASSLIGRDTEAFF. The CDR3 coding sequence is TGTGCCAGCAGCTTAATCGGGAGGGACACTGAAGCTTTCTTT.

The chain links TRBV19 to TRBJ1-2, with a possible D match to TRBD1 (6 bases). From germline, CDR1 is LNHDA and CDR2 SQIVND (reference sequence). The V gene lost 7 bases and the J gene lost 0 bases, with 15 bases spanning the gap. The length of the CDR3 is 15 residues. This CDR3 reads CASTEGGRANYGYTF. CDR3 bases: TGTGCCAGTACGGAGGGGGGGCGAGCTAACTATGGCTACACCTTC.

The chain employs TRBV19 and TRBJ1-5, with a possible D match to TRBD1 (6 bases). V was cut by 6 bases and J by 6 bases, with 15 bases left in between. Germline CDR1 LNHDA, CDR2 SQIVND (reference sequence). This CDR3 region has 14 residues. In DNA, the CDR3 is TGTGCCAGTAGCCTGGGAATGACAGGTCAGCCCCAGCATTTT. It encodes CASSLGMTGQPQHF.

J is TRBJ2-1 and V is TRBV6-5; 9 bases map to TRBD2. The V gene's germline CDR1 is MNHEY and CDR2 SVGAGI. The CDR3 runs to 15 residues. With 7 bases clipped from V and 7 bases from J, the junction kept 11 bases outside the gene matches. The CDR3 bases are TGTGCCAGCACCAAGCCAGGACTAGCGTCAAATGAGCAGTTCTTC. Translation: CASTKPGLASNEQFF.

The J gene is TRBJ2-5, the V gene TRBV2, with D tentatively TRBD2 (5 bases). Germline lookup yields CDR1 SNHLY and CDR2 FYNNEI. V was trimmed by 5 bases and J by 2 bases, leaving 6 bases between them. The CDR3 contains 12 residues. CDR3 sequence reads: CASSTRQETQYF. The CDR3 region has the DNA TGTGCCAGCAGTACTAGGCAAGAGACCCAGTACTTC.

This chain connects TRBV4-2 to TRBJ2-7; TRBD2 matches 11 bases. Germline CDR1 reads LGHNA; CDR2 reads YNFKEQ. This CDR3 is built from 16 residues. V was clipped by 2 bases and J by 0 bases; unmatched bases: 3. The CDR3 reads CASSQSTSGSSYEQYF. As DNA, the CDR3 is TGTGCCAGCAGCCAATCCACTAGCGGGAGCTCCTACGAGCAGTACTTC.

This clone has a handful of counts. The CDR3 DNA reads as TGTGCCAGCAGCCATGCGACTGAAGCTTTCTTT. Its translation is CASSHATEAFF. This sequence joins TRBV6-6 and TRBJ1-1; the D is unclear. The V gene lost 6 bases and the J gene lost 5 bases, with 7 bases spanning the gap. Germline CDR1 and CDR2: MNHNY and SVGAGI (reference sequence). This CDR3 region has 11 residues.

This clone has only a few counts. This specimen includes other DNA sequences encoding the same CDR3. CDR3 loop: CASSLVGGLGYEQYF. The CDR3 bases are TGTGCCAGCAGCTTAGTGGGGGGATTAGGGTACGAGCAGTACTTC. The genes are TRBV11-2 and TRBJ2-7, with TRBD2 as a possible D gene (6 bases). CDR1 is SGHAT, CDR2 FQNNGV, per germline. The CDR3 length is 15 residues. V shed 1 base and J shed 4 bases, with 14 bases lying between them.